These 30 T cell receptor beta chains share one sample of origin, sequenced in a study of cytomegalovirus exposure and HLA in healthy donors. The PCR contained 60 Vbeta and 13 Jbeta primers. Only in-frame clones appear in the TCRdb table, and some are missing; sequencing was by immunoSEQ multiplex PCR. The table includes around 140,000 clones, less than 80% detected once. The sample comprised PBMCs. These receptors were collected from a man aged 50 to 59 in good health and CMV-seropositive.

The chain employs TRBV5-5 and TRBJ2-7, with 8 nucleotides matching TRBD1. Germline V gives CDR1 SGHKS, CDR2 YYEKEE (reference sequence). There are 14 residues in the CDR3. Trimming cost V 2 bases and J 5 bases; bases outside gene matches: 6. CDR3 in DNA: TGTGCCAGCAGCTTTCAGACAGGGGTAAACGAGCAGTACTTC. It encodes CASSFQTGVNEQYF.

The CDR3 spells CASSLGTSGGAAQYF. In DNA form, the CDR3 reads TGCGCCAGCAGCTTGGGGACTAGCGGGGGTGCCGCGCAGTATTTT. The J gene is TRBJ2-3, the V gene TRBV5-1, with 13 nucleotides matching TRBD2. Germline CDR1 is SGHRS and CDR2 is YFSETQ. With V trimmed by 0 bases and J by 10 bases, 5 bases remained unmatched. The CDR3 loop spans 15 amino acids.

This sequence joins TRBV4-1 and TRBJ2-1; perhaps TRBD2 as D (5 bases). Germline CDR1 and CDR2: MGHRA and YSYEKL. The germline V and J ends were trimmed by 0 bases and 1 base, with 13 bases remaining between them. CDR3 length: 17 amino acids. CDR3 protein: CASSQDQSSSSYNEQFF. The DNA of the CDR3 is TGCGCCAGCAGCCAAGATCAGTCTAGCAGTTCCTACAATGAGCAGTTCTTC.

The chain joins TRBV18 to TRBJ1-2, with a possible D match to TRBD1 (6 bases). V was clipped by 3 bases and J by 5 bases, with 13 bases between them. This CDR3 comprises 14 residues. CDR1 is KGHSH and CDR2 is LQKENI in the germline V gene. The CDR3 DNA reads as TGTGCCAGCTCACCGACAGACAGGATTTATGGCTACACCTTC. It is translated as CASSPTDRIYGYTF. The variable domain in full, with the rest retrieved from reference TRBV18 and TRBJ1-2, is NAGVMQNPRHLVRRRGQEARLRCSPMKGHSHVYWYRQLPEEGLKFMVYLQKENIIDESGMPKERFSAEFPKEGPSILRIQQVVRGDSAAYFCASSPTDRIYGYTFGSGTRLTVV.

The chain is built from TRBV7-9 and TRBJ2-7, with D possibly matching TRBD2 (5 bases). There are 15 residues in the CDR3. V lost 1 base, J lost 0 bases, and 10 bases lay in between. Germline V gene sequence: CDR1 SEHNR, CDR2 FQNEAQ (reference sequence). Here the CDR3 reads CASSLGDGISYEQYF. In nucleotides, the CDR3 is TGTGCCAGCAGCTTAGGAGACGGGATCTCCTACGAGCAGTACTTC.

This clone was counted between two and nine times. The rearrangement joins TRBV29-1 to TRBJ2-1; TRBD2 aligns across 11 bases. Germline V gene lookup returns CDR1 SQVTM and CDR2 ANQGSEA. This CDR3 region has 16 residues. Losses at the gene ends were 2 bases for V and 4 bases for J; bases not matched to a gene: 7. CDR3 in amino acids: CSVEIGTSGTYNEQFF. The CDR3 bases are TGCAGCGTTGAAATCGGGACTAGCGGAACGTACAATGAGCAGTTCTTC.

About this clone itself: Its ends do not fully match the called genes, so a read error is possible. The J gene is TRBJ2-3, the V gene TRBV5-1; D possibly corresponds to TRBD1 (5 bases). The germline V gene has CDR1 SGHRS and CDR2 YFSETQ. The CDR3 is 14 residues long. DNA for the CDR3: TGTGCCAGCAGCCCTTGGGGCGCCGGCGATACGCAGTATTTT. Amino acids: CASSPWGAGDTQYF.

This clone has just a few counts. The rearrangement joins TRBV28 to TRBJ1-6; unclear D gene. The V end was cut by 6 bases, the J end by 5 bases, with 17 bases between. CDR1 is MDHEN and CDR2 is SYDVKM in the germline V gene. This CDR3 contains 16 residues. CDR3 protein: CASSRERGRNNSPLHF. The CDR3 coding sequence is TGTGCCAGCAGCCGCGAGCGGGGTCGCAATAATTCACCCCTCCACTTT.

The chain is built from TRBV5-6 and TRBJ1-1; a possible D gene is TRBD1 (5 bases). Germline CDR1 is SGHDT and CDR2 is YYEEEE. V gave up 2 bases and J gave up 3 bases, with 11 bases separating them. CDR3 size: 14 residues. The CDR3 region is CASSLIGAHTEAFF. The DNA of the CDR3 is TGTGCCAGCAGCTTAATTGGGGCGCACACTGAAGCTTTCTTT.

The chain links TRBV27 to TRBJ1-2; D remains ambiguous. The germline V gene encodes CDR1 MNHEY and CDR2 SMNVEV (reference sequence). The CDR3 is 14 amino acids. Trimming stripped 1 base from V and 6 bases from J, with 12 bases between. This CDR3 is CASSLYQSGDGYTF. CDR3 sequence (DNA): TGTGCCAGCAGTTTATACCAATCCGGGGATGGCTACACCTTC.

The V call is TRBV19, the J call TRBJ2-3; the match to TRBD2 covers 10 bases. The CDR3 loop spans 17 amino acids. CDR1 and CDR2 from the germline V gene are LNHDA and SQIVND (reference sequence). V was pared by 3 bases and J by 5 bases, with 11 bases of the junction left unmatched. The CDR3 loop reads CASSIREAGGVGDTQYF. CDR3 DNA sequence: TGTGCCAGTAGTATCCGCGAAGCGGGGGGGGTTGGAGATACGCAGTATTTT. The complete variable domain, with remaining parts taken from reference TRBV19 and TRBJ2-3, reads DGGITQSPKYLFRKEGQNVTLSCEQNLNHDAMYWYRQDPGQGLRLIYYSQIVNDFQKGDIAEGYSVSREKKESFPLTVTSAQKNPTAFYLCASSIREAGGVGDTQYFGPGTRLTVL.

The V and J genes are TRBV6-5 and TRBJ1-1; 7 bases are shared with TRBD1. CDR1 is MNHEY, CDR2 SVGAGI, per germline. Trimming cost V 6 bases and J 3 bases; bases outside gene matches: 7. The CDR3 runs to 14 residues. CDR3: CASSSRGPYTEAFF. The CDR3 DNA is TGTGCCAGCAGCTCGAGGGGGCCCTACACTGAAGCTTTCTTT.

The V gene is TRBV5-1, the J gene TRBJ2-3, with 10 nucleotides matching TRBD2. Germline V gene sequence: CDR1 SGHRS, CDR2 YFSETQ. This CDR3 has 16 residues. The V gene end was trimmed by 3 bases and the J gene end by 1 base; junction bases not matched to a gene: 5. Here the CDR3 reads CASSSTGTSGTDTQYF. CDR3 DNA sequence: TGCGCCAGCAGCTCGACCGGGACTAGCGGCACAGATACGCAGTATTTT.

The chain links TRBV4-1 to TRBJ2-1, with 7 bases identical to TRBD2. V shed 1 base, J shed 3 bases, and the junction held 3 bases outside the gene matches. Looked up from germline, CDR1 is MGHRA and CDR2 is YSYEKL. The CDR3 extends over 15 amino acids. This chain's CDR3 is CASSQARGDYNEQFF. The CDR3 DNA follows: TGCGCCAGCAGCCAAGCTCGGGGGGACTACAATGAGCAGTTCTTC.

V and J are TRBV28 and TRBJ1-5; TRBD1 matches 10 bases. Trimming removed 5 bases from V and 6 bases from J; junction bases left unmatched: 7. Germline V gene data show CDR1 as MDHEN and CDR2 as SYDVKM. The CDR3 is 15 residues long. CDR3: CASSPLTGGGQPQHF. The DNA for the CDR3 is TGTGCCAGCAGTCCCCTGACAGGGGGCGGTCAGCCCCAGCATTTT.

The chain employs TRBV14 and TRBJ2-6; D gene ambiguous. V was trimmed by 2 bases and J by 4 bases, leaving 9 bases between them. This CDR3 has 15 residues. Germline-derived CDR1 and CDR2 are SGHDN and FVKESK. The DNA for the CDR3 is TGTGCCAGCAGCCAACTTGGCTCGGGGGCCAACGTCCTGACTTTC. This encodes CASSQLGSGANVLTF. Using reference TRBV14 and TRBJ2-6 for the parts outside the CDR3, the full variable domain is EAGVTQFPSHSVIEKGQTVTLRCDPISGHDNLYWYRRVMGKEIKFLLHFVKESKQDESGMPNNRFLAERTGGTYSTLKVQPAELEDSGVYFCASSQLGSGANVLTFGAGSRLTVL.

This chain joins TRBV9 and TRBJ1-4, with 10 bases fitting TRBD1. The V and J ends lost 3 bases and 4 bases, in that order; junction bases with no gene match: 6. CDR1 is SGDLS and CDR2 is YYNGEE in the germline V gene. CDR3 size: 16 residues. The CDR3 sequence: CASSETGTGDNEKLFF. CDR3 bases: TGTGCCAGCAGCGAGACAGGGACAGGGGATAATGAAAAACTGTTTTTT.

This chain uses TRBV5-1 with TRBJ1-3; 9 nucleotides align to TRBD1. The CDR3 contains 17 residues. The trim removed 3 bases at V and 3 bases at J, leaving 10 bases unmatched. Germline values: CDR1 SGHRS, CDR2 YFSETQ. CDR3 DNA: TGCGCCAGCAGCTCTGAGGGACAGGGATCTTTTGGAAACACCATATATTTT. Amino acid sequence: CASSSEGQGSFGNTIYF.

The CDR3 loop reads CASGFNPTGANYGYTF. For the CDR3, the DNA is TGTGCCAGTGGCTTTAACCCGACAGGGGCAAACTATGGCTACACCTTC. This sequence joins TRBV19 and TRBJ1-2, with 8 nucleotides matching TRBD1. CDR3 length: 16 amino acids. V lost 8 bases to trimming and J lost 2 bases; unmatched junction nucleotides: 13. From germline, CDR1 is LNHDA and CDR2 SQIVND (reference sequence).

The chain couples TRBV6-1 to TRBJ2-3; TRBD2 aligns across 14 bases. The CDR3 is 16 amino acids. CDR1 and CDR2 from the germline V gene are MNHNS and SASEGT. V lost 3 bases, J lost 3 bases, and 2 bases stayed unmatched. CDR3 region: CASSDRLAGGTDTQYF. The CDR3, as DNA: TGTGCCAGCAGTGACCGACTAGCGGGGGGGACAGATACGCAGTATTTT.

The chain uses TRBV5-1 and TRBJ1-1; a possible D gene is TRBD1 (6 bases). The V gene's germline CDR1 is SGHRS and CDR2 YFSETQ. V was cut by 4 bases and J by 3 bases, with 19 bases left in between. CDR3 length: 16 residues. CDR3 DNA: TGCGCCAGCAGCCTGGTTGTATGGGGGCTGGACACTGAAGCTTTCTTT. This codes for CASSLVVWGLDTEAFF. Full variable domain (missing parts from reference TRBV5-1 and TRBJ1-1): KAGVTQTPRYLIKTRGQQVTLSCSPISGHRSVSWYQQTPGQGLQFLFEYFSETQRNKGNFPGRFSGRQFSNSRSEMNVSTLELGDSALYLCASSLVVWGLDTEAFFGQGTRLTVV.

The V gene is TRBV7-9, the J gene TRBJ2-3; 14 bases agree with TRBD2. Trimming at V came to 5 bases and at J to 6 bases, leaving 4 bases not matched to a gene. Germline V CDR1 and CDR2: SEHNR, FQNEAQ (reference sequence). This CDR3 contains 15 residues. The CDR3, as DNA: TGTGCCAGCAGCGGACTAGCGGGAGGATGGGATACGCAGTATTTT. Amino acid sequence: CASSGLAGGWDTQYF.

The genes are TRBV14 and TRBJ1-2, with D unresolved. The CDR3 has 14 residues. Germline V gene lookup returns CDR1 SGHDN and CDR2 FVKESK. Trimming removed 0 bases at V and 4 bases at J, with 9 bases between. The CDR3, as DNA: TGTGCCAGCAGCCAAGATCGGGGTTTCTATGGCTACACCTTC. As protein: CASSQDRGFYGYTF.

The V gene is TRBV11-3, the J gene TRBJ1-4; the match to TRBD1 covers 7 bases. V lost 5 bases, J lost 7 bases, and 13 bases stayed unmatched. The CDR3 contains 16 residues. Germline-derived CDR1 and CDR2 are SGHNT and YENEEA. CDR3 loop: CASSPSQGTGSEKLFF. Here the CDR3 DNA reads TGTGCCAGCAGCCCATCACAGGGGACGGGTAGTGAAAAACTGTTTTTT.

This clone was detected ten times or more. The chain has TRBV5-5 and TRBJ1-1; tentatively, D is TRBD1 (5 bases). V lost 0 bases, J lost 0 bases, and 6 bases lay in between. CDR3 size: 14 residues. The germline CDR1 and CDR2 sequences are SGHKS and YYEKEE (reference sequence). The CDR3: CASSLGTMNTEAFF. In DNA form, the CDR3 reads TGTGCCAGCAGCTTGGGGACAATGAACACTGAAGCTTTCTTT.

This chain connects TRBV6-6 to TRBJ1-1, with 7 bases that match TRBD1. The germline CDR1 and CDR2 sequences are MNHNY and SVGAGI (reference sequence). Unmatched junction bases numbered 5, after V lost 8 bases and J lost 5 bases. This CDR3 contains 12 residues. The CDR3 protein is CASGLQGTEAFF. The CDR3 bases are TGTGCCAGCGGCTTACAGGGGACTGAAGCTTTCTTT.

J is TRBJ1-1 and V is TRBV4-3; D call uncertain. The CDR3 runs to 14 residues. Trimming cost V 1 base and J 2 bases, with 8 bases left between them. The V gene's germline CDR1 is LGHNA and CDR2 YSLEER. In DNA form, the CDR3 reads TGCGCCAGCAGCCAAGGCCACAGAAACACTGAAGCTTTCTTT. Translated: CASSQGHRNTEAFF.

CDR3 in DNA: TGTGCCAGCAGTTTAGCTTTGAGCGGAGCGTCCTACGAGCAGTACTTC. It encodes CASSLALSGASYEQYF. The chain has TRBV27 and TRBJ2-7; the D gene is possibly TRBD2 (5 bases). The germline CDR1 and CDR2 sequences are MNHEY and SMNVEV (reference sequence). Trimming removed 2 bases from V and 1 base from J, with 15 bases in between. The CDR3 is made up of 16 amino acids.

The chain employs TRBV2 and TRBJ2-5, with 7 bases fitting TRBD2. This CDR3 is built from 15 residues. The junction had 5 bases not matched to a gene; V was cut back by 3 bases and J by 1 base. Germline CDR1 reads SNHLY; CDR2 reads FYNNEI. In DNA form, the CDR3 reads TGTGCCAGCAGTGAGACTGGACTAGTCCAAGAGACCCAGTACTTC. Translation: CASSETGLVQETQYF.

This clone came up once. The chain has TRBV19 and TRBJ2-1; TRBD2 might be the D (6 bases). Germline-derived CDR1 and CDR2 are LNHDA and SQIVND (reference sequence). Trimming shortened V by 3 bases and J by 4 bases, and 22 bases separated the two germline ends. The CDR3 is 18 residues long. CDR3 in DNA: TGTGCCAGTAGTATCGGGGGACGCCGAAGCTTACAATACAATGAGCAGTTCTTC. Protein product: CASSIGGRRSLQYNEQFF.